The clone carrying this TCR beta chain was seen at least ten times. As yet, its antigen is unknown. 5'-RACE, quantitative and with molecular barcodes, yielded the TCR beta libraries. Each CDR3 protein gets one entry after TCRdb re-called the 5' RACE reads with MiXCR. The table includes 35,000 to 50,000 distinct CDR3 sequences, 4% detected once. The CDR3 is made up of 17 amino acids. Trimming took off 0 bases at V and 2 bases at J, with 15 bases between the two ends. CDR1 SGDLS and CDR2 YYNGEE come from the germline V gene. This entry belongs to a study of CD8 T cells in ankylosing spondylitis. Notes on the study in general: Earlier studies detected some motif variants in reactive arthritis synovial fluid and blood. A TCR beta motif of 8 or 9 highly homologous variants appeared characteristic of ankylosing spondylitis blood. Disease-associated clones were reportedly significantly overrepresented in matched ankylosing spondylitis synovial fluid.

This receptor was taken from a female donor with ankylosing spondylitis or in good health (not recorded which). Sequencing was done on a sample of blood, either unsorted or a sorted T cell fraction (not recorded which). J is TRBJ1-3 and V is TRBV9; D gene uncertain. The CDR3, as DNA: TGTGCCAGCAGCGTAGAAGGAGGGAGGAGGACTGGAAACACCATATATTTT. Translating gives CASSVEGGRRTGNTIYF.